The 26 T cell receptor beta chains below all came from one sample that was sequenced in a study of blood T cell repertoires in COVID-19. Here immunoSEQ multiplex PCR was the method, and the copy in TCRdb shows in-frame clones only, minus some. The repertoire holds about 120,000 clones, with 90% as singletons. Material: peripheral blood. Receptor source: a human donor with active COVID-19. The donor label of this sample is uncertain.

This clone was detected only once. The chain uses TRBV6-5 and TRBJ2-5, with 8 bases fitting TRBD1. CDR3 size: 13 residues. V lost 10 bases, J lost 4 bases, and 8 bases stayed unmatched. Germline-derived CDR1 and CDR2 are MNHEY and SVGAGI. The CDR3 region is CATTGTGGETQYF. CDR3 DNA: TGTGCCACAACCGGGACAGGTGGAGAGACCCAGTACTTC.

A single count supports this clone. The genes are TRBV4-2 and TRBJ2-1; 7 bases map to TRBD2. This CDR3 has 15 residues. Germline CDR1 LGHNA, CDR2 YNFKEQ. V lost 4 bases, J lost 6 bases, and 9 bases stayed unmatched. The CDR3 DNA sequence: TGTGCCAGCAGCCCCCGGGGGAGGGTCGGCAATGAGCAGTTCTTC. The encoded protein is CASSPRGRVGNEQFF.

The chain uses TRBV12-3 or TRBV12-4 and TRBJ2-2; D unresolved. The CDR3 is made up of 11 amino acids. Trimming pared 8 bases from V and 7 bases from J, leaving 8 bases between. The CDR3 DNA sequence: TGTGCCAGCGGTCAGGTCGGGGAGCTGTTTTTT. Translation gives CASGQVGELFF.

The gene calls are TRBV5-1 and TRBJ1-6; D is perhaps TRBD1 (6 bases). In germline, CDR1 is SGHRS, CDR2 YFSETQ. There are 18 residues in the CDR3. The V end lost 0 bases, the J end lost 0 bases, and 13 bases lay between the germline ends. The CDR3 loop reads CASSLGDQGSSYNSPLHF. The DNA of the CDR3 is TGCGCCAGCAGCTTGGGGGATCAGGGGAGCTCCTATAATTCACCCCTCCACTTT.

V and J are TRBV14 and TRBJ2-3; TRBD1 is a possible D gene (6 bases). Trimming pared 1 base from V and 0 bases from J, leaving 11 bases between. Germline V lookup: CDR1 SGHDN, CDR2 FVKESK. The CDR3 consists of 16 residues. The CDR3 sequence is CASSQAQGSSTDTQYF. The DNA of the CDR3 is TGTGCCAGCAGCCAAGCACAGGGTTCTAGCACAGATACGCAGTATTTT.

The rearrangement uses TRBV6-4 and TRBJ2-2; tentative D call: TRBD2 (7 bases). CDR1 and CDR2 from the germline V gene are MRHNA and SNTAGT. Deletions cut 6 bases from V and 4 bases from J, with 18 bases between. The CDR3 covers 16 residues. CDR3 nucleotide sequence: TGTGCCAGCAGCCCTCTCGGGGGGCGGCGCACCGGGGAGCTGTTTTTT. This translates into CASSPLGGRRTGELFF.

This chain links TRBV4-1 with TRBJ2-3; TRBD1 aligns across 7 bases. The CDR3 has 18 amino acids. Germline values: CDR1 MGHRA, CDR2 YSYEKL. The ends lost 0 bases at V and 2 bases at J; junction bases unmatched: 11. CDR3 protein: CASSQDGFPGGTTDTQYF. The CDR3 region has the DNA TGCGCCAGCAGCCAAGATGGCTTTCCAGGGGGAACCACAGATACGCAGTATTTT.

The chain combines TRBV18 with TRBJ2-5; perhaps TRBD1 as D (6 bases). Germline CDR1 and CDR2: KGHSH and LQKENI. The CDR3 totals 14 residues. The germline V and J ends were trimmed by 3 bases and 4 bases, with 12 bases remaining between them. CDR3 coding DNA: TGTGCCAGCTCACCGGCAACAGGGACAGAGACCCAGTACTTC. Translation gives CASSPATGTETQYF.

The gene calls are TRBV5-1 and TRBJ1-1; TRBD1 matches at 8 bases. Losses at the gene ends were 4 bases for V and 8 bases for J; bases not matched to a gene: 4. Germline CDR1 and CDR2: SGHRS and YFSETQ. The CDR3 length is 12 residues. The CDR3 DNA sequence: TGCGCCAGCAGCGGGGACAGGACCGAAGCTTTCTTT. This gives the protein CASSGDRTEAFF.

The V gene is TRBV28, the J gene TRBJ1-6; 8 positions match TRBD1. The V gene end was trimmed by 3 bases and the J gene end by 10 bases; junction bases not matched to a gene: 5. Germline V gives CDR1 MDHEN, CDR2 SYDVKM. This CDR3 has 14 residues. The CDR3 is CASSLTGVGSPLHF. The CDR3, as DNA: TGTGCCAGCAGTTTGACAGGGGTGGGCTCACCCCTCCACTTT. Full variable domain (missing parts from reference TRBV28 and TRBJ1-6): DVKVTQSSRYLVKRTGEKVFLECVQDMDHENMFWYRQDPGLGLRLIYFSYDVKMKEKGDIPEGYSVSREKKERFSLILESASTNQTSMYLCASSLTGVGSPLHFGNGTRLTVT.

The CDR3 is CASSAEQGRLNTEAFF. The CDR3, as DNA: TGTGCCAGCAGTGCAGAACAGGGACGGTTGAACACTGAAGCTTTCTTT. The gene calls are TRBV25-1 and TRBJ1-1, with D possibly TRBD1 on 6 matching bases. CDR1 MGHDK and CDR2 SYGVNS come from the germline V gene. Between the trimmed V and J ends, which lost 4 bases and 0 bases, there was a span of 15 bases. The CDR3 totals 16 residues. Full variable domain (outside the CDR3, taken from reference TRBV25-1 and TRBJ1-1): EADIYQTPRYLVIGTGKKITLECSQTMGHDKMYWYQQDPGMELHLIHYSYGVNSTEKGDLSSESTVSRIRTEHFPLTLESARPSHTSQYLCASSAEQGRLNTEAFFGQGTRLTVV.

This sequence joins TRBV28 and TRBJ1-4; tentatively, D is TRBD1 (5 bases). The germline V gene encodes CDR1 MDHEN and CDR2 SYDVKM. This CDR3 is 18 amino acids long. V gave up 5 bases and J gave up 8 bases, with 27 bases separating them. The DNA of the CDR3 is TGTGCCAGCAGTCCCTTGGGGGGGGTGGGGTCCGAAGGCGAAAAACTGTTTTTT. Translating it yields CASSPLGGVGSEGEKLFF.

This rearrangement joins TRBV5-1 to TRBJ2-4; maybe TRBD2 (5 bases). V dropped 1 base and J dropped 3 bases, with 20 bases sitting between them. CDR1 SGHRS and CDR2 YFSETQ come from the germline V gene. This CDR3 has 18 amino acids. In nucleotides, the CDR3 is TGCGCCAGCAGCTTGCCTACTAGTACCGATCTAGTCAAAAACATTCAGTACTTC. This translates into CASSLPTSTDLVKNIQYF. Drawing the rest from reference TRBV5-1 and TRBJ2-4, the complete variable domain is KAGVTQTPRYLIKTRGQQVTLSCSPISGHRSVSWYQQTPGQGLQFLFEYFSETQRNKGNFPGRFSGRQFSNSRSEMNVSTLELGDSALYLCASSLPTSTDLVKNIQYFGAGTRLSVL.

The chain uses TRBV6-6 and TRBJ2-1, with 7 bases fitting TRBD2. V shed 6 bases, J shed 5 bases, and the junction held 10 bases outside the gene matches. Germline loops: CDR1 MNHNY, CDR2 SVGAGI (reference sequence). This CDR3 has 15 amino acids. The CDR3 DNA follows: TGTGCCAGCAGCGTTGGGACTATCCAAAACAATGAGCAGTTCTTC. Encoded protein: CASSVGTIQNNEQFF.

V gene TRBV7-9 combines with J gene TRBJ1-5, with 7 bases identical to TRBD1. CDR1 and CDR2 (germline): SEHNR, FQNEAQ (reference sequence). The V and J ends lost 5 bases and 0 bases, in that order; junction bases with no gene match: 4. The CDR3 length is 15 residues. CDR3 region: CASSPGQYSNQPQHF. CDR3 DNA sequence: TGTGCCAGCAGCCCGGGACAGTATAGCAATCAGCCCCAGCATTTT.

This chain links TRBV5-6 with TRBJ1-5; D unresolved. The CDR3 has 14 residues. Trimming cost V 2 bases and J 7 bases, with 13 bases left between them. Per the germline V gene, CDR1 is SGHDT and CDR2 is YYEEEE. The CDR3 DNA reads as TGTGCCAGCAGCTTTTTTGCGGTTGGACAGCCCCAGCATTTT. Encoded protein: CASSFFAVGQPQHF.

This chain links TRBV2 with TRBJ2-1, with 10 bases aligning to TRBD2. The CDR3 totals 17 residues. Germline V CDR1 and CDR2: SNHLY, FYNNEI. V trimming: 4 bases; J trimming: 4 bases; junction bases outside the gene matches: 10. The CDR3 DNA reads TGTGCCAGCAGTGCCCTAGGACTAGCGGCATATTACAATGAGCAGTTCTTC. This codes for CASSALGLAAYYNEQFF.

This rearrangement joins TRBV7-9 to TRBJ2-3; maybe TRBD1 (6 bases). The CDR3 consists of 15 residues. In germline, CDR1 is SEHNR, CDR2 FQNEAQ (reference sequence). V lost 2 bases and J lost 0, with 9 bases in between. DNA for the CDR3: TGTGCCAGCAGCTTAAGAACAGGGAGCACAGATACGCAGTATTTT. This gives the protein CASSLRTGSTDTQYF.

The chain joins TRBV4-3 to TRBJ1-1; perhaps TRBD1 as D (6 bases). This CDR3 has 14 residues. Germline V CDR1 and CDR2: LGHNA, YSLEER. V dropped 4 bases and J dropped 0 bases, with 9 bases sitting between them. The CDR3 loop is CASSRGHMNTEAFF. The CDR3 DNA follows: TGCGCCAGCAGCCGGGGACATATGAACACTGAAGCTTTCTTT.

J is TRBJ2-3 and V is TRBV4-1, with 12 bases lining up with TRBD2. V was clipped by 4 bases and J by 0 bases; unmatched bases: 5. Germline CDR1 is MGHRA and CDR2 is YSYEKL. The CDR3 length is 17 residues. CDR3 nucleotide sequence: TGCGCCAGCAGCCGTACACTAGCGGGGGGAAGCACAGATACGCAGTATTTT. Its protein product is CASSRTLAGGSTDTQYF.

V and J are TRBV7-9 and TRBJ2-3; 7 positions match TRBD1. Germline V lookup: CDR1 SEHNR, CDR2 FQNEAQ (reference sequence). CDR3 length equals 15 residues. Trimming took 1 base from V and 3 from J; bases not matched to a gene: 4. CDR3 DNA: TGTGCCAGCAGCTTAGGACAGGGCGTTACAGATACGCAGTATTTT. Protein: CASSLGQGVTDTQYF.

V gene TRBV7-2 combines with J gene TRBJ1-5; 7 bases agree with TRBD1. V dropped 5 bases and J dropped 3; count of bases not matched to a gene: 7. Per germline, CDR1 SGHTA and CDR2 FQGNSA. This CDR3 has 15 residues. CDR3 bases: TGTGCCAGCAGCCGGAGACAGGGCAACAATCAGCCCCAGCATTTT. Its translation is CASSRRQGNNQPQHF.

The J gene is TRBJ2-1, the V gene TRBV7-2; 10 bases are shared with TRBD2. The CDR3 length is 13 residues. V dropped 7 bases and J dropped 4; count of bases not matched to a gene: 1. The germline V gene has CDR1 SGHTA and CDR2 FQGNSA. The CDR3 here is CASTSGGYNEQFF. The CDR3 DNA sequence: TGTGCCAGCACTAGCGGGGGTTACAATGAGCAGTTCTTC.

The gene calls are TRBV11-2 and TRBJ2-3; 12 bases agree with TRBD2. CDR1 is SGHAT, CDR2 FQNNGV, per germline. Trimming at V came to 5 bases and at J to 1 base, leaving 1 base not matched to a gene. The CDR3 loop spans 15 amino acids. CDR3 loop: CASSRLAGGTDTQYF. In DNA form, the CDR3 reads TGTGCCAGCAGCCGACTAGCGGGGGGCACAGATACGCAGTATTTT.

As concerns this clone: This same CDR3 is encoded by further DNA sequences in the sample. The V gene is TRBV6-5, the J gene TRBJ1-1; TRBD1 is a possible D gene (5 bases). The CDR3 covers 13 residues. Trimming took 6 bases from V and 2 from J, leaving 10 bases between them. Germline assignment: CDR1 MNHEY and CDR2 SVGAGI. In DNA, the CDR3 is TGTGCCAGCAGCTGGGGGGGAAACACTGAAGCTTTCTTT. Translating gives CASSWGGNTEAFF.

V and J are TRBV9 and TRBJ2-1, with a possible D match to TRBD2 (7 bases). Germline loops: CDR1 SGDLS, CDR2 YYNGEE. The CDR3 consists of 15 residues. V was shortened by 4 bases and J by 9 bases, with 20 bases between the two germline ends. CDR3 nucleotides: TGTGCCAGCAGCCCACCCGGCGGGGGCCGGGGTGAGCAGTTCTTC. Protein product: CASSPPGGGRGEQFF.